This T cell receptor (beta chain) was captured by sequencing in a study of fetal regulatory T cell absence and autoimmunity. This CDR3 region has 16 residues. Looked up from germline, CDR1 is KGHSY and CDR2 is FQNENV. The germline V and J ends were trimmed by 6 bases and 2 bases, with 20 bases remaining between them. The protocol was immunoSEQ multiplex PCR, while the TCRdb copy is restricted to in-frame clones and leaves out a portion. The sample lists about 95,000 clones, 72% occurring once. The sequencing input was pancreas tissue. The rearrangement links TRBV16 to TRBJ2-7, with a weak D call TRBD1 (7 bases). This clonotype originated in a male donor with IPEX syndrome. The CDR3 nucleotides are TGTGCCAGCAGTCCCAAGGGGGGACAGATTACCTACGAGCAGTACTTC. It yields the protein CASSPKGGQITYEQYF.